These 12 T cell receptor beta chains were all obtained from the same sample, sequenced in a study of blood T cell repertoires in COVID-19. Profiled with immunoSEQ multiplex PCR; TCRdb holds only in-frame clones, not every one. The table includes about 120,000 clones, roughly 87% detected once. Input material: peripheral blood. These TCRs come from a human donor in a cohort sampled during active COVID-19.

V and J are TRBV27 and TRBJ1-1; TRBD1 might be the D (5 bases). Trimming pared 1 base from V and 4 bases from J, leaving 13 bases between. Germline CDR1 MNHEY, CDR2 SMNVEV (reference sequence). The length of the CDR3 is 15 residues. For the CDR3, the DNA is TGTGCCAGCAGTTTATTCCAGGGAGGTCGCACTGAAGCTTTCTTT. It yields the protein CASSLFQGGRTEAFF.

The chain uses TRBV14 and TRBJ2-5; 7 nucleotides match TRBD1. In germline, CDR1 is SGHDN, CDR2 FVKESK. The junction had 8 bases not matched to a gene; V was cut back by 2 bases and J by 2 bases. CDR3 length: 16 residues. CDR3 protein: CASSQWATGAQETQYF. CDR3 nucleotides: TGTGCCAGCAGCCAATGGGCTACAGGGGCACAAGAGACCCAGTACTTC.

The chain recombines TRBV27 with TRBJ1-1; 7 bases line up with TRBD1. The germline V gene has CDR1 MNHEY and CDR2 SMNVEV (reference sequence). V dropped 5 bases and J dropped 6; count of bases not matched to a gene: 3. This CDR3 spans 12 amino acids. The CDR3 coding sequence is TGTGCCAGCAGTAACAGGGGAGCTGAAGCTTTCTTT. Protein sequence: CASSNRGAEAFF.

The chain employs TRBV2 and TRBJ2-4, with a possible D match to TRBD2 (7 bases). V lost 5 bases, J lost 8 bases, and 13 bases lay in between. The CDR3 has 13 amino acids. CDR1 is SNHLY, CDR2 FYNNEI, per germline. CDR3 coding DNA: TGTGCCAGCAGTAACCAGGGGAGGGACATTCAGTACTTC. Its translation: CASSNQGRDIQYF. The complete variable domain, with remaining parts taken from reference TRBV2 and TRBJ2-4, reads EPEVTQTPSHQVTQMGQEVILRCVPISNHLYFYWYRQILGQKVEFLVSFYNNEISEKSEIFDDQFSVERPDGSNFTLKIRSTKLEDSAMYFCASSNQGRDIQYFGAGTRLSVL.

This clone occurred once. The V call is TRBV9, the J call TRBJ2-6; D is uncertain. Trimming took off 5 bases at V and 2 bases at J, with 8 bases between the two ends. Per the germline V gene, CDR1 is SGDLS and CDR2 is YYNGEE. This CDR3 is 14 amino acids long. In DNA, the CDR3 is TGTGCCAGCAGTGGGCTGGCTGGGGCCAACGTCCTGACTTTC. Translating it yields CASSGLAGANVLTF. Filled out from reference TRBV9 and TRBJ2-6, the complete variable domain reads DSGVTQTPKHLITATGQRVTLRCSPRSGDLSVYWYQQSLDQGLQFLIQYYNGEERAKGNILERFSAQQFPDLHSELNLSSLELGDSALYFCASSGLAGANVLTFGAGSRLTVL.

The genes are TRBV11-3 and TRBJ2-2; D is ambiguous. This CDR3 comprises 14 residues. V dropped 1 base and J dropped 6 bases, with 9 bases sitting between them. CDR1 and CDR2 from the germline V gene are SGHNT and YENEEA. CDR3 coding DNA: TGTGCCAGCAGCTTAGGACCCGGGTCCGGGGAGCTGTTTTTT. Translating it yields CASSLGPGSGELFF.

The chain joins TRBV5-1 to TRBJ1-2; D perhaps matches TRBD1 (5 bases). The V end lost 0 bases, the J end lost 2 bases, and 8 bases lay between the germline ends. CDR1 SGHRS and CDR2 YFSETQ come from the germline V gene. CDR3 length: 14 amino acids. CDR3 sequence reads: CASSLEGRNYGYTF. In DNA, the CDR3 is TGCGCCAGCAGCTTGGAGGGGCGGAACTATGGCTACACCTTC.

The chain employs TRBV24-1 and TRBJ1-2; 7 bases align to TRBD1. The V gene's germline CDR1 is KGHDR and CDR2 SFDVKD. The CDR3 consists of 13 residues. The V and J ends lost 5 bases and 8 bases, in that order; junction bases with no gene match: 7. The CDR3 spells CATSARTGQGYTF. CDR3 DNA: TGTGCCACCAGTGCTAGGACAGGCCAAGGCTACACCTTC.

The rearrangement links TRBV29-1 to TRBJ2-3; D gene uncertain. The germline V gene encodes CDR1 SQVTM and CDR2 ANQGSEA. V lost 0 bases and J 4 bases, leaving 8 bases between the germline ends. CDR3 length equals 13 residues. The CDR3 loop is CSVEEAGPDTQYF. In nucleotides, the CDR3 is TGCAGCGTTGAAGAGGCAGGCCCAGATACGCAGTATTTT.

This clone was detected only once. The chain's CDR3 is CASSFPPRYEQYF. The DNA for the CDR3 is TGTGCCAGCAGCTTTCCCCCTAGGTACGAGCAGTACTTC. The chain uses TRBV11-3 and TRBJ2-7; D is undetermined. Germline lookup yields CDR1 SGHNT and CDR2 YENEEA. This CDR3 has 13 amino acids. V lost 3 bases to trimming and J lost 4 bases, with 10 bases between them.

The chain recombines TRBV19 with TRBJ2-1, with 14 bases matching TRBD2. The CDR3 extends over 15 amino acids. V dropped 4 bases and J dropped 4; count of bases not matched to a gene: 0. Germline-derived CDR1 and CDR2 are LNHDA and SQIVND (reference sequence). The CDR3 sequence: CASSRTSGRYNEQFF. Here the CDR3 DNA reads TGTGCCAGTAGTAGGACTAGCGGGAGGTACAATGAGCAGTTCTTC.

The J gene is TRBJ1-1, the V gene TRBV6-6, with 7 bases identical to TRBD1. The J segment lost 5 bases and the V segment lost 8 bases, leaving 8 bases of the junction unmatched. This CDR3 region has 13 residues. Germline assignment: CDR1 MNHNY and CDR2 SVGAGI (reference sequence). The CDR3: CASQQGRGTEAFF. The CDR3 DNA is TGTGCCAGCCAACAGGGGAGAGGAACTGAAGCTTTCTTT.